This TCR beta chain comes out of a study of T cells in narcolepsy. Background on the study: Healthy controls were enrolled alongside patients with narcolepsy type 1 or type 2. The study's findings and limits: Same-patient CSF and blood CD4+ T cell clonotypes included HCRT-specific and TRIB2-specific autoreactive ones. Healthy controls reportedly lacked the autoreactive clonotypes serially found in patients' blood.

Sequenced by immunoSEQ multiplex PCR; TCRdb stores in-frame clones only, minus some. Among tens of thousands of clones listed, 79% were seen once. As regards this clone: Its antigen is undetermined.

The length of the CDR3 is 13 residues. Per the germline V gene, CDR1 is SGHKS and CDR2 is YYEKEE (reference sequence). Trimming took off 3 bases at V and 5 bases at J, with 11 bases between the two ends. Sample: memory (CD45RA-) CD4+ T cells from blood. The V gene is TRBV5-5, the J gene TRBJ1-1, with a weak D call TRBD1 (5 bases). This TCR came from a human donor in good health. The DNA for the CDR3 is TGTGCCAGCAGCTGGGGAGGGGAGACTGAAGCTTTCTTT. Translated: CASSWGGETEAFF.